This entry describes one TCR beta chain. This clonotype has at least ten counts. What antigen it recognizes has not been identified. Base qualities are not recorded, but no much larger clone differs from it by a single base. The sample originates from a study of T cell repertoires in cytomegalovirus infection (dated by TCRdb to between 2019 and 2020). Regarding the study in general: Donor HLA type was relevant to the analysis, because carriage of CMV infection together with the matching HLA type was indicated by public TCR beta signatures.

TCRdb lists the instrument as Illumina HiSeq 1500. The raw public data were reprocessed by TCRdb itself: fastp quality trimming at Q25, MiXCR clonotype calling, in-frame beta chains only. Rows matching on CDR3 protein sequence are summarized as one entry with the most common DNA and genes. For this sample the table gives around 250,000 distinct CDR3 sequences, of which approximately 17% were detected only once. The biggest ten clones account for 40% to 55% of the sample. Summary of the overall study and its limitations: Cumulative frequency of public TCR beta family members discriminated carriers of CMV infection plus the relevant HLA type in this cohort and an independent 352-donor cohort. The ex vivo response was dominated by HLA-C-restricted CMV-specific TCR beta clonotypes, and the single most frequent clonotype in two of eight donors was supplied by these HLA-C-restricted clonotypes.

V and J are trimmed by 5 bases and 4 bases, and the gene matches miss 5 bases of the junction. The CDR1 and CDR2 encoded by the germline V gene are SGHVS and FQNEAQ. Taken from cysteine to phenylalanine, the CDR3 has 14 residues. The sequence is cut down to CDR3 DNA, 42 bases in frame from base 1. The material sequenced was CD8+ T cells from PBMCs. The clonotype was recovered from a human donor in good health (CMV status not recorded). Some clones in this sample may be carry-over from other donors' samples. The rearrangement combines TRBV7-8 with TRBJ2-3, and 8 junction bases match TRBD2. Here the CDR3 is given as CASSRSGGADTQYF. The nucleotide sequence reads TGTGCCAGCAGCCGAAGCGGGGGTGCAGATACGCAGTATTTT.